This is a list of T cell receptor beta chains from one sample in a study of shared clonotypes between healthy human individuals. Measured with immunoSEQ multiplex PCR; TCRdb has only the in-frame clones, and not every one. The sample records around 700,000 clones, 55% to 85% being singletons. The sequenced sample consisted of memory CD4+ T cells sorted from blood. These receptor sequences come from a woman aged 30 to 39 in good health. CDR3s include the opening cysteine and the closing phenylalanine or tryptophan. Each record gives: D gene, J gene, V gene, clone size, CDR3 protein, CDR3 DNA. A D gene is named only where the DNA matches it firmly. Size values are once, few and many counts, or a class for expanded clones, and some rows have none.

TRBD1,TRBJ1-4,TRBV27,-,CASSSSGTGGGKLFF,TGTGCCAGCAGTTCGTCCGGGACAGGGGGGGGAAAACTGTTTTTT
TRBD1,TRBJ1-1,TRBV15,-,CATSRRDRGPLRAFF,TGTGCCACCAGCAGAAGGGACAGGGGGCCCCTGAGGGCTTTCTTT
-,TRBJ2-2,TRBV6-4,-,CASSEANTGELFF,TGTGCCAGCAGTGAGGCGAACACCGGGGAGCTGTTTTTT
TRBD1,TRBJ1-5,TRBV30,-,CAWSVRRQGARRDQPQHF,TGTGCCTGGAGTGTACGTCGGCAGGGGGCCAGGAGGGATCAGCCCCAGCATTTT
TRBD1,TRBJ1-2,TRBV13,-,CASSPNRGDGYTF,TGTGCCAGCAGCCCGAACAGGGGTGATGGCTACACCTTC
-,TRBJ2-2,TRBV5-1,-,CASSPGSTGELFF,TGCGCCAGCAGCCCAGGGTCAACCGGGGAGCTGTTTTTT
-,TRBJ2-7,TRBV7-8,few,CASSPGHTYEQYF,TGTGCCAGCAGCCCGGGACATACCTACGAGCAGTACTTC
TRBD1,TRBJ1-2,TRBV5-6,-,CASGPWDRAYGYTF,TGTGCCAGCGGTCCCTGGGACAGGGCCTATGGCTACACCTTC
-,TRBJ2-6,TRBV5-1,-,CASSLAGSGANVLTF,TGCGCCAGCAGCTTGGCCGGCTCTGGGGCCAACGTCCTGACTTTC
-,TRBJ2-5,TRBV29-1,-,CSVFDWQETQYF,TGCAGCGTTTTCGACTGGCAAGAGACCCAGTACTTC
TRBD1,TRBJ2-1,TRBV7-2,-,CASSTPDRDIKNEQFF,TGTGCCAGCAGCACCCCGGACAGGGATATCAAAAATGAGCAGTTCTTC
TRBD2,TRBJ2-1,TRBV18,-,CASSPPGRVVGNEQFF,TGTGCCAGCTCACCACCGGGGAGGGTGGTCGGGAATGAGCAGTTCTTC
-,TRBJ1-2,TRBV28,-,CTSSSPGAGGYTF,TGTACCAGCAGTAGCCCGGGGGCGGGTGGCTACACCTTC
TRBD2,TRBJ2-3,TRBV9,few,CASSASGKADTQYF,TGTGCCAGCAGCGCGAGCGGGAAGGCAGATACGCAGTATTTT
-,TRBJ2-7,TRBV11-2,many,CASSLVAGFSYEQYF,TGTGCCAGCAGCTTAGTTGCGGGGTTCTCCTACGAGCAGTACTTC
TRBD2,TRBJ2-7,TRBV7-8,-,CASSLASGSIYEQYF,TGTGCCAGCAGCTTAGCTAGCGGGAGCATCTACGAGCAGTACTTC
-,TRBJ2-7,TRBV28,-,CASRVQGFNFHEQYF,TGTGCCAGCAGGGTGCAGGGATTTAATTTCCACGAGCAGTACTTC
-,TRBJ1-1,TRBV9,once,CASSVVGDTNPTEAFF,TGTGCCAGCAGCGTAGTGGGGGACACCAACCCAACTGAAGCTTTCTTT
-,TRBJ1-3,TRBV19,-,CASSIDRSYGNTIYF,TGTGCCAGTAGTATTGACAGGTCTTACGGAAACACCATATATTTT
TRBD1,TRBJ1-1,TRBV28,-,CASSLSAGGAHTEAFF,TGTGCCAGCAGTTTAAGCGCAGGGGGCGCTCACACTGAAGCTTTCTTT
-,TRBJ1-2,TRBV28,few,CASSYVRSNYGYTF,TGTGCCAGCAGCTACGTGAGGTCCAACTATGGCTACACCTTC
-,TRBJ1-1,TRBV7-8,once,CASSPGRAAMNTEAFF,TGTGCCAGCAGCCCAGGACGGGCAGCCATGAACACTGAAGCTTTCTTT
-,TRBJ2-3,TRBV7-8,-,CASSPKGSGRGTDTQYF,TGTGCCAGCAGCCCGAAGGGGTCAGGGAGAGGCACAGATACGCAGTATTTT
-,TRBJ1-5,TRBV7-8,few,CASKRSGGPQHF,TGTGCCAGCAAAAGGAGCGGTGGGCCCCAGCATTTT
-,TRBJ2-7,TRBV11-2,-,CASRRPGVYEQYF,TGTGCCAGCAGGCGGCCGGGAGTCTACGAGCAGTACTTC
-,TRBJ1-5,TRBV10-2,few,CASGKGRINQPQHF,TGCGCCAGCGGTAAGGGACGGATCAATCAGCCCCAGCATTTT
-,TRBJ1-4,TRBV28,-,CASSSRTGNEKLFF,TGTGCCAGCAGTTCGCGAACTGGGAATGAAAAACTGTTTTTT
TRBD2,TRBJ2-7,TRBV5-4,-,CASSNGGVRAYEQYF,TGTGCCAGCAGCAATGGGGGGGTCCGTGCCTACGAGCAGTACTTC
-,TRBJ2-1,TRBV5-6,-,CASSLGVGPPYNEQFF,TGTGCCAGCAGCTTAGGCGTGGGCCCCCCTTACAATGAGCAGTTCTTC
-,TRBJ1-1,TRBV30,few,CAWAKTGNTEAFF,TGTGCCTGGGCCAAGACAGGGAACACTGAAGCTTTCTTT
TRBD2,TRBJ2-7,TRBV4-1,-,CASSHTSGSNEQYF,TGCGCCAGCAGCCATACTAGCGGGAGTAACGAGCAGTACTTC
TRBD2,TRBJ2-3,TRBV6-1,few,CASRYGGGGDTQYF,TGTGCCAGCCGATATGGGGGGGGAGGAGATACGCAGTATTTT
TRBD2,TRBJ2-7,TRBV19,once,CASSRGLAGSSYEQYF,TGTGCCAGTAGTAGGGGACTAGCGGGGTCCTCCTACGAGCAGTACTTC
TRBD2,TRBJ2-7,TRBV5-1,once,CASSFLTSGTGSYEQYF,TGCGCCAGCAGCTTCCTGACTAGCGGGACTGGCTCCTACGAGCAGTACTTC
-,TRBJ1-4,TRBV6-1,-,CASKSNGPNEKLFF,TGTGCCAGCAAATCGAACGGCCCTAATGAAAAACTGTTTTTT
TRBD1,TRBJ1-1,TRBV7-9,-,CASSFGTGALNTEAFF,TGTGCCAGCAGCTTCGGGACAGGGGCATTGAACACTGAAGCTTTCTTT
-,TRBJ2-7,TRBV5-4,-,CASSLGPRPGDEQYF,TGTGCCAGCAGCTTGGGGCCGCGGCCCGGCGACGAGCAGTACTTC
-,TRBJ1-5,TRBV2,few,CASSVRSNQPQHF,TGTGCCAGCAGTGTTCGGAGCAATCAGCCCCAGCATTTT
-,TRBJ1-2,TRBV2,once,CASSVERDGYTF,TGTGCCAGCAGTGTTGAGAGGGATGGCTACACCTTC
TRBD1,TRBJ1-2,TRBV18,-,CASSPNRGTGYTF,TGTGCCAGCTCACCCAACAGGGGTACTGGCTACACCTTC
TRBD2,TRBJ2-5,TRBV2,-,CASSQTSGRETQYF,TGTGCCAGCAGTCAGACTAGCGGGAGGGAGACCCAGTACTTC
-,TRBJ2-1,TRBV19,-,CASSPRLANNEQFF,TGTGCCAGTAGTCCCCGCCTAGCGAACAATGAGCAGTTCTTC
-,TRBJ2-1,TRBV5-5,-,CASSFLEVSSYNEQFF,TGTGCCAGCAGCTTCCTCGAGGTGAGCTCCTACAATGAGCAGTTCTTC
-,TRBJ2-7,TRBV1,-,CTSSPDKFSYEQYF,TGCACCAGCAGCCCAGACAAGTTTTCCTACGAGCAGTACTTC
-,TRBJ1-5,TRBV6-1,-,CASRGGAGYGQPQHF,TGTGCCAGCAGGGGGGGGGCAGGGTATGGTCAGCCCCAGCATTTT
-,TRBJ2-7,TRBV5-4,-,CASSLERFHEQYF,TGTGCCAGCAGCTTGGAAAGATTCCACGAGCAGTACTTC
TRBD2,TRBJ2-2,TRBV9,-,CASSVGTSGTGELFF,TGTGCCAGCAGCGTAGGGACTAGCGGCACCGGGGAGCTGTTTTTT
-,TRBJ2-7,TRBV30,many,CAVRSTTYEQYF,TGTGCCGTCAGGAGCACAACCTACGAGCAGTACTTC
TRBD1,TRBJ1-4,TRBV27,-,CASSSERTGNELFF,TGTGCCAGCAGTTCGGAAAGGACAGGGAACGAACTGTTTTTT
-,TRBJ2-1,TRBV29-1,-,CSVEGSGAKFNEQFF,TGCAGCGTTGAAGGATCGGGGGCTAAATTCAATGAGCAGTTCTTC
TRBD2,TRBJ2-7,TRBV6-5,-,CASRPGTSGNYEQYF,TGTGCCAGCAGACCCGGGACTAGCGGGAACTACGAGCAGTACTTC
-,TRBJ1-1,TRBV11-2,-,CASSLGDGNTEAFF,TGTGCCAGCAGCTTAGGTGACGGGAACACTGAAGCTTTCTTT
-,TRBJ2-7,TRBV6-1,-,CASSTGEPYEQYF,TGTGCCAGCAGTACGGGAGAGCCCTACGAGCAGTACTTC
TRBD1,TRBJ1-2,TRBV10-3,once,CAISPPQGGGYTF,TGTGCCATCAGCCCTCCACAGGGGGGTGGCTACACCTTC
TRBD2,TRBJ2-1,TRBV2,-,CATSRDYASNNEQFF,TGTGCCACTTCCCGGGACTACGCTTCGAACAATGAGCAGTTCTTC
-,TRBJ1-1,TRBV2,few,CASRILQGGGTEAFF,TGTGCCAGCAGAATACTCCAGGGAGGTGGAACTGAAGCTTTCTTT
TRBD1,TRBJ2-3,TRBV29-1,-,CSGTGQYADTQYF,TGCAGCGGAACGGGACAGTACGCAGATACGCAGTATTTT